This is a list of T cell receptor beta chains from one sample in a study of T cells of healthy individuals. TCRdb processed the 5' RACE reads anew with MiXCR; each CDR3 protein has one entry. The profile covers about 96,000 distinct CDR3 sequences, with roughly 15% appearing a single time and about 6.2% taken by the ten largest. The source of these receptors is a human donor in good health. The conserved cysteine and the conserved F or W are not part of the CDR3 here.

V gene: TRBV4-3
CDR3 protein: ASSQDFEVGSQH

V gene: TRBV10-3
CDR3 protein: AISSPAGSGGAKDTQY

V gene: TRBV18
CDR3 protein: ASSPPSGEKLF

V gene: TRBV20-1
CDR3 protein: SALRTSAYEQY

V gene: TRBV4-3
CDR3 protein: ASSPIAGSTGELF

V gene: TRBV7-2
CDR3 protein: ASSLTGTYEQY

V gene: TRBV29-1
CDR3 protein: SVGQGHLNEKLF

V gene: TRBV20-1
CDR3 protein: SAITSGTVNGYT

V gene: TRBV12-3/TRBV12-4
CDR3 protein: ASSLYGATNEKLF

V gene: TRBV10-3
CDR3 protein: AIREREGYEQY

V gene: TRBV19
CDR3 protein: ASTTSGGAEDTQY

V gene: TRBV4-2
CDR3 protein: ASSHFPRGRGIQPQH

V gene: TRBV9
CDR3 protein: ASSVSSLSGNTIY

V gene: TRBV5-6
CDR3 protein: ASSLTGLGVMETQY

V gene: TRBV30
CDR3 protein: AWSVRQRQY